These 32 T cell receptor beta chains share one sample of origin, sequenced in a study of technical replicates of blood from a handful of donors. Sequenced by immunoSEQ multiplex PCR; TCRdb stores in-frame clones only, minus some. The table shows about 100,000 clones, with approximately 95% occurring only once. Sequencing used T cells isolated from PBMCs. These receptors originate from a human donor in good health.

V gene TRBV7-8 combines with J gene TRBJ2-5, with 10 nucleotides matching TRBD1. The V segment lost 3 bases and the J segment 5 bases; nucleotides outside the gene matches: 3. Germline assignment: CDR1 SGHVS and CDR2 FQNEAQ. The CDR3 is 14 amino acids. CDR3 protein: CASSLGQGMETQYF. The CDR3 DNA follows: TGTGCCAGCAGCTTGGGACAGGGGATGGAGACCCAGTACTTC.

V and J are TRBV7-2 and TRBJ2-5; TRBD1 aligns across 7 bases. Trimming at V came to 5 bases and at J to 2 bases, leaving 11 bases not matched to a gene. Germline V lookup: CDR1 SGHTA, CDR2 FQGNSA. The CDR3 contains 16 residues. CDR3: CASSAYRGLTQETQYF. CDR3 DNA sequence: TGTGCCAGCAGCGCGTACAGGGGTTTAACACAAGAGACCCAGTACTTC.

The rearrangement uses TRBV5-1 and TRBJ2-7; 7 bases align to TRBD2. J was trimmed by 0 bases and V by 3 bases; bases with no gene match: 6. The CDR3 runs to 15 residues. CDR1 is SGHRS, CDR2 YFSETQ, per germline. CDR3 DNA sequence: TGCGCCAGCAGCTATCTAGCGGAGAGCTCCTACGAGCAGTACTTC. This translates into CASSYLAESSYEQYF.

In its sample, this clone was seen once. The chain recombines TRBV7-2 with TRBJ2-3, with TRBD2 matching 9 bases. This CDR3 comprises 15 residues. Unmatched junction bases numbered 3, after V lost 1 base and J lost 4 bases. Germline V gives CDR1 SGHTA, CDR2 FQGNSA. Written as DNA, the CDR3 is TGTGCCAGCAGCTTAGTTAGCGGGAGTGCAGATACGCAGTATTTT. This translates into CASSLVSGSADTQYF.

In its sample, this clone was seen a few times. The V call is TRBV9, the J call TRBJ1-1, with a tentative D call TRBD1 (5 bases). The germline V and J ends were trimmed by 0 bases and 2 bases, with 17 bases remaining between them. The CDR3 is 17 amino acids. Germline lookup yields CDR1 SGDLS and CDR2 YYNGEE. CDR3 in DNA: TGTGCCAGCAGCGTAGCTCCGCTACAGGAGATAAACACTGAAGCTTTCTTT. Encoded protein: CASSVAPLQEINTEAFF.

Here the CDR3 DNA reads TGTGCCAGCAGTTTAGGACAGGGATCCTATGGCTACACCTTC. Its protein product is CASSLGQGSYGYTF. V gene TRBV28 combines with J gene TRBJ1-2; TRBD1 aligns across 8 bases. J was trimmed by 4 bases and V by 2 bases; bases with no gene match: 3. The CDR3 totals 14 residues. Germline V lookup: CDR1 MDHEN, CDR2 SYDVKM.

V is TRBV2 and J is TRBJ1-2; possibly TRBD1 for D (6 bases). The CDR3 length is 15 residues. Trimming left V 6 bases short and J 2 bases short, with 16 bases between. The germline V gene has CDR1 SNHLY and CDR2 FYNNEI. The CDR3 protein is CASSLNRQVNYGYTF. The CDR3 nucleotides read TGTGCCAGCAGCCTAAACAGACAGGTGAACTATGGCTACACCTTC.

The rearrangement joins TRBV5-6 to TRBJ2-5; TRBD2 matches at 9 bases. From germline, CDR1 is SGHDT and CDR2 YYEEEE. The CDR3 extends over 16 amino acids. J lost 7 bases, V lost 3 bases, and 13 bases had no gene match. CDR3 DNA: TGTGCCAGCAGCTCTTTAGCGGGAGCTCGGGAAGGGACCCAGTACTTC. It translates to CASSSLAGAREGTQYF.

The V call is TRBV5-1, the J call TRBJ2-7, with 7 nucleotides matching TRBD2. The V segment lost 1 base and the J segment 2 bases; nucleotides outside the gene matches: 6. This CDR3 region has 15 residues. The germline V gene encodes CDR1 SGHRS and CDR2 YFSETQ. This CDR3 is CASSLRSSGTYEQYF. In DNA form, the CDR3 reads TGCGCCAGCAGCTTGAGGTCTAGCGGAACCTACGAGCAGTACTTC.

The chain joins TRBV7-9 to TRBJ1-3; 7 bases line up with TRBD1. The germline CDR1 and CDR2 sequences are SEHNR and FQNEAQ (reference sequence). The CDR3 has 13 residues. With 6 bases clipped from V and 3 bases from J, the junction kept 2 bases outside the gene matches. The CDR3, as DNA: TGTGCCAGCAGTACAGGGGTTGGAAACACCATATATTTT. This gives the protein CASSTGVGNTIYF. Full variable domain (rest looked up from reference TRBV7-9 and TRBJ1-3): DTGVSQNPRHKITKRGQNVTFRCDPISEHNRLYWYRQTLGQGPEFLTYFQNEAQLEKSRLLSDRFSAERPKGSFSTLEIQRTEQGDSAMYLCASSTGVGNTIYFGEGSWLTVV.

This clone was seen just once. The chain couples TRBV7-2 to TRBJ2-2; D not certain. The CDR3 is 15 amino acids. Germline-derived CDR1 and CDR2 are SGHTA and FQGNSA. V lost 5 bases and J lost 8, with 18 bases in between. This chain's CDR3 is CASSPQPGYPGELFF. In nucleotides, the CDR3 is TGTGCCAGCAGCCCCCAACCCGGTTACCCGGGGGAGCTGTTTTTT.

V usage is TRBV7-2 and J usage is TRBJ1-4, with D possibly matching TRBD1 (6 bases). CDR1 is SGHTA and CDR2 is FQGNSA in the germline V gene. This CDR3 comprises 16 residues. Trimming cost V 5 bases and J 5 bases, with 18 bases left between them. The CDR3 nucleotides are TGTGCCAGCAGCGACATGGTGGGGGCGGCGAATGAAAAACTGTTTTTT. It is translated as CASSDMVGAANEKLFF.

V gene TRBV28 combines with J gene TRBJ1-1, with D possibly being TRBD1 (5 bases). Germline-derived CDR1 and CDR2 are MDHEN and SYDVKM. This CDR3 region has 15 residues. Trimming took 10 bases from V and 1 from J, leaving 19 bases between them. The CDR3: CATLPGKGRNTEAFF. In nucleotides, the CDR3 is TGTGCCACATTGCCAGGGAAGGGAAGGAACACTGAAGCTTTCTTT.

This rearrangement joins TRBV6-5 to TRBJ2-1; a possible D gene is TRBD2 (6 bases). The ends were cut back, 2 bases at V and 7 bases at J, with 12 bases in the middle. CDR3 length: 14 residues. The V gene's germline CDR1 is MNHEY and CDR2 SVGAGI. The CDR3 region has the DNA TGTGCCAGCAGTTACGGGTCGACTAGGAATGAGCAGTTCTTC. As protein: CASSYGSTRNEQFF.

The J gene is TRBJ2-3, the V gene TRBV7-2; TRBD1 matches at 8 bases. The CDR3 spans 12 residues. The germline CDR1 and CDR2 sequences are SGHTA and FQGNSA. The ends lost 5 bases at V and 9 bases at J; junction bases unmatched: 4. DNA for the CDR3: TGTGCCAGCAGCGTACAGGGGGTAACGCAGTATTTT. Protein: CASSVQGVTQYF.

The rearrangement joins TRBV5-4 to TRBJ2-5, with TRBD2 as a possible D gene (5 bases). The CDR3 consists of 13 residues. V lost 3 bases, J lost 5 bases, and 11 bases lay in between. The germline V gene encodes CDR1 SGHNT and CDR2 YYREEE (reference sequence). The CDR3 loop reads CASSSRSGETQYF. CDR3 DNA sequence: TGTGCCAGCAGCTCAAGATCGGGGGAGACCCAGTACTTC. Full variable domain (outside the CDR3, taken from reference TRBV5-4 and TRBJ2-5): ETGVTQSPTHLIKTRGQQVTLRCSSQSGHNTVSWYQQALGQGPQFIFQYYREEENGRGNFPPRFSGLQFPNYSSELNVNALELDDSALYLCASSSRSGETQYFGPGTRLLVL.

The rearrangement joins TRBV30 to TRBJ1-5; 7 bases align to TRBD1. V was pared by 5 bases and J by 1 base, with 11 bases of the junction left unmatched. The CDR3 is 16 amino acids. Germline CDR1 reads GTSNPN; CDR2 reads SVGIG (reference sequence). This CDR3 is CAWEQYRDSSNQPQHF. The CDR3, as DNA: TGTGCCTGGGAACAATACAGGGACAGCAGCAATCAGCCCCAGCATTTT.

The V call is TRBV5-1, the J call TRBJ2-7; tentative D call: TRBD2 (5 bases). V was pared by 3 bases and J by 2 bases, with 18 bases between. This CDR3 has 16 amino acids. Germline CDR1 SGHRS, CDR2 YFSETQ. The CDR3 region is CASSSRTGMGTYEQYF. The CDR3 bases are TGCGCCAGCAGCTCGAGGACGGGGATGGGAACCTACGAGCAGTACTTC.

The chain combines TRBV4-3 with TRBJ2-5; 10 positions match TRBD2. V trimming: 0 bases; J trimming: 2 bases; junction bases outside the gene matches: 6. The germline gives CDR1 LGHNA, CDR2 YSLEER. The CDR3 is made up of 17 amino acids. CDR3: CASSQDPSGREQETQYF. The DNA of the CDR3 is TGCGCCAGCAGCCAAGATCCTAGCGGGAGAGAACAAGAGACCCAGTACTTC.

The V call is TRBV19, the J call TRBJ1-4, with D unclear. CDR1 and CDR2 from the germline V gene are LNHDA and SQIVND (reference sequence). V was clipped by 1 base and J by 8 bases, with 8 bases between them. CDR3 length: 13 amino acids. CDR3 sequence: CASSIVQPEKLFF. The CDR3 DNA sequence: TGTGCCAGTAGTATAGTACAGCCCGAAAAACTGTTTTTT.

The chain links TRBV10-1 to TRBJ1-1; 7 nucleotides align to TRBD1. The ends lost 4 bases at V and 4 bases at J; junction bases unmatched: 3. Germline CDR1 and CDR2: WNHNN and SYGVQD (reference sequence). The length of the CDR3 is 13 residues. The CDR3 DNA is TGCGCCAGCAGTGGGAACAGGGGCACTGAAGCTTTCTTT. It yields the protein CASSGNRGTEAFF.

V usage is TRBV15 and J usage is TRBJ1-1, with a possible D match to TRBD1 (5 bases). The CDR3 is 11 residues long. Between the trimmed V and J ends, which lost 8 bases and 3 bases, there was a span of 7 bases. The germline V gene has CDR1 LNHNV and CDR2 YYDKDF (reference sequence). The CDR3 region has the DNA TGTGCCACCGGGGACTACACTGAAGCTTTCTTT. The encoded protein is CATGDYTEAFF.

The V call is TRBV19, the J call TRBJ2-1; the D gene is possibly TRBD2 (5 bases). The CDR3 consists of 14 residues. V was pared by 1 base and J by 6 bases, with 10 bases between. Germline V lookup: CDR1 LNHDA, CDR2 SQIVND (reference sequence). CDR3 amino acids: CASSIAGNTNEQFF. In DNA form, the CDR3 reads TGTGCCAGTAGTATAGCGGGAAATACCAATGAGCAGTTCTTC.

This chain joins TRBV19 and TRBJ2-1; D is uncertain. Germline CDR1 LNHDA, CDR2 SQIVND (reference sequence). The CDR3 has 17 amino acids. Trimming shortened V by 3 bases and J by 0 bases, and 15 bases separated the two germline ends. The CDR3, as DNA: TGTGCCAGTAGTATCTCGCCAGGCATAAGCTCCTACAATGAGCAGTTCTTC. This codes for CASSISPGISSYNEQFF.

The chain is built from TRBV7-9 and TRBJ1-1, with a weak D call TRBD1 (6 bases). The length of the CDR3 is 14 residues. V lost 5 bases and J 6 bases, leaving 16 bases between the germline ends. Germline CDR1 reads SEHNR; CDR2 reads FQNEAQ (reference sequence). The CDR3 region is CASSPTRGLAEAFF. The CDR3 DNA reads as TGTGCCAGCAGCCCAACGCGGGGGCTGGCTGAAGCTTTCTTT.

The chain recombines TRBV2 with TRBJ2-1, with 14 bases fitting TRBD2. The CDR3 consists of 18 residues. Germline trimming cut 2 bases from V and 6 bases from J; bases unmatched to any gene: 9. Per germline, CDR1 SNHLY and CDR2 FYNNEI. Written as DNA, the CDR3 is TGTGCCAGCAGTGAAAAGGGACTAGCGGGAGACTTCGGCAATGAGCAGTTCTTC. Encoded protein: CASSEKGLAGDFGNEQFF.

The V and J genes are TRBV2 and TRBJ1-1; possible D gene TRBD1, 5 bases. Germline assignment: CDR1 SNHLY and CDR2 FYNNEI. The CDR3 has 14 residues. V was trimmed by 6 bases and J by 0 bases, leaving 11 bases between them. The CDR3 reads CASRRTFMNTEAFF. In DNA form, the CDR3 reads TGTGCCAGCAGGAGGACATTCATGAACACTGAAGCTTTCTTT. Full variable domain (remainder filled in from reference TRBV2 and TRBJ1-1): EPEVTQTPSHQVTQMGQEVILRCVPISNHLYFYWYRQILGQKVEFLVSFYNNEISEKSEIFDDQFSVERPDGSNFTLKIRSTKLEDSAMYFCASRRTFMNTEAFFGQGTRLTVV.

In this sample, this clone turned up a few times. The chain recombines TRBV23-1 with TRBJ1-5, with TRBD1 matching over 8 bases. TRBV23-1 is an ORF, and what it does is uncertain. This CDR3 region has 18 residues. The V gene end was trimmed by 3 bases and the J gene end by 1 base; junction bases not matched to a gene: 11. The CDR3 loop reads CASSQSGQGGLSNQPQHF. The CDR3 DNA reads as TGCGCCAGCAGTCAGTCCGGACAGGGAGGATTGAGCAATCAGCCCCAGCATTTT.

The V and J genes are TRBV7-6 and TRBJ1-2; D remains ambiguous. From germline, CDR1 is SGHVS and CDR2 FNYEAQ. The CDR3 sequence is 13 residues long. V lost 7 bases and J lost 6, with 15 bases in between. CDR3 DNA sequence: TGTGCCAGCACCCCCACGGGATTCCATGGCTACACCTTC. Protein: CASTPTGFHGYTF.

This clone was seen just once. The chain employs TRBV7-2 and TRBJ1-4, with a possible D match to TRBD1 (6 bases). Trimming cost V 5 bases and J 13 bases, with 14 bases left between them. CDR1 SGHTA and CDR2 FQGNSA come from the germline V gene. The CDR3 loop spans 12 amino acids. The CDR3 nucleotides are TGTGCCAGCAGCCTCGTACAGGGTCGACTGTTTTTT. Protein product: CASSLVQGRLFF.

The J gene is TRBJ2-3, the V gene TRBV10-3, with 9 nucleotides matching TRBD2. The germline CDR1 and CDR2 sequences are ENHRY and SYGVKD. The CDR3 consists of 15 residues. The V segment lost 5 bases and the J segment 4 bases; nucleotides outside the gene matches: 7. The CDR3 nucleotides are TGTGCCATCAGTTTAGCGGGAGAAGCGGCAGATACGCAGTATTTT. Translation gives CAISLAGEAADTQYF.

This sequence joins TRBV6-5 and TRBJ1-5; D is undetermined. This CDR3 is built from 15 residues. Germline V gene lookup returns CDR1 MNHEY and CDR2 SVGAGI. V lost 2 bases and J lost 3, with 11 bases in between. CDR3 DNA: TGTGCCAGCAGTTACGCGGCGTTTGACAATCAGCCCCAGCATTTT. As protein: CASSYAAFDNQPQHF.